The clone carrying this T cell receptor (beta chain) was detected once. In the study's own analysis: Amplification with reference gene primers provided the estimates of nucleated cell counts. Produced via immunoSEQ multiplex PCR; TCRdb's table is partial and in-frame only. The V and J calls and clone size were taken over from that table, and D and trimming were inferred from the DNA. The table has fewer than 250,000 clones, 85% to 95% seen once. This entry belongs to a study of blood T cell repertoires in COVID-19. In the study overall: Samples came from the United States, Italy and Spain, spanning acute and convalescent COVID-19. From T cells, B-cell-depleted T cells, or PBMCs came the material, which was cDNA or gDNA.

CDR1 SNHLY and CDR2 FYNNEI come from the germline V gene. The J segment lost 7 bases and the V segment lost 8 bases, leaving 14 bases of the junction unmatched. This CDR3 spans 15 amino acids. The Seattle site enrolled patients during active infection and followed them longitudinally. The clonotype comes from a man aged 25 to 40 with COVID-19, enrolled during active disease. Source material: peripheral blood. This sequence joins TRBV2 and TRBJ1-5; 7 bases line up with TRBD1. CDR3 sequence reads: CASRRLQDRDQPQHF. In DNA form, the CDR3 reads TGTGCCAGCCGGAGGCTTCAAGACAGGGACCAGCCCCAGCATTTT.